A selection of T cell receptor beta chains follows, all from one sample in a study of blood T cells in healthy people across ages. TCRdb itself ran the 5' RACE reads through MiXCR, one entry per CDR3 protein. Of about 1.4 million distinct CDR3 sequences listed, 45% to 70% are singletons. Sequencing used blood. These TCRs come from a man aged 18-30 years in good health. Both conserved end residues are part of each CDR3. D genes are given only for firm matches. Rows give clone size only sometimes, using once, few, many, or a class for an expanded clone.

cdr3_nt: TGTGCCAGCCGAGGCCAATTCGGACAGTGGAGCGGTGAGCAGTTCTTC
cdr3_aa: CASRGQFGQWSGEQFF
clone_size: few
v_call: TRBV27
j_call: TRBJ2-1
d_call: NA

cdr3_nt: TGCGCCAGCAGCCAACTAGGCCTCCACCCCCAGTTCTTC
cdr3_aa: CASSQLGLHPQFF
clone_size: NA
v_call: TRBV4-1
j_call: TRBJ2-1
d_call: NA

cdr3_nt: TGTGCCAGCAGTGAACCTGGACTAGAGTTAGATACGCAGTATTTT
cdr3_aa: CASSEPGLELDTQYF
clone_size: NA
v_call: TRBV25-1
j_call: TRBJ2-3
d_call: TRBD2

cdr3_nt: TGTGCCGTACCGAGGGACAGGAGCTCCTATAATTCACCCCTCCACTTT
cdr3_aa: CAVPRDRSSYNSPLHF
clone_size: NA
v_call: TRBV7-9
j_call: TRBJ1-6
d_call: TRBD1

cdr3_nt: TGTGCCAGCAGCTTAGCCGGGACCGCGTCCTCTGCTGGAAACACCATATATTTT
cdr3_aa: CASSLAGTASSAGNTIYF
clone_size: NA
v_call: TRBV7-2
j_call: TRBJ1-3
d_call: NA

cdr3_nt: TGTGCCAGCAGCGAGATAGGGGGCGCGTCATATGGCTACACCTTC
cdr3_aa: CASSEIGGASYGYTF
clone_size: NA
v_call: TRBV3-1
j_call: TRBJ1-2
d_call: TRBD1

cdr3_nt: TGTGCCAGCAGTTTGACCGGGACACTCCTCGCCGAGCAGTACTTC
cdr3_aa: CASSLTGTLLAEQYF
clone_size: once
v_call: TRBV7-9
j_call: TRBJ2-7
d_call: NA

cdr3_nt: TGCAGCGTGACTAGGACTAGCGGGAGGGGTTACAATGAGCAGTTCTTC
cdr3_aa: CSVTRTSGRGYNEQFF
clone_size: few
v_call: TRBV29-1
j_call: TRBJ2-1
d_call: TRBD2

cdr3_nt: TGTGCCAGCAGTCACCTAGCGGGGGGACACACAGATACGCAGTATTTT
cdr3_aa: CASSHLAGGHTDTQYF
clone_size: NA
v_call: TRBV27
j_call: TRBJ2-3
d_call: TRBD2

cdr3_nt: TGCAGCGTTGCTCTCGGGACTAGCGGGTCCGAGCAGTACTTC
cdr3_aa: CSVALGTSGSEQYF
clone_size: NA
v_call: TRBV29-1
j_call: TRBJ2-7
d_call: TRBD2

cdr3_nt: TGTGCCAGCAGCTTAAGACAGCAGGGCGTAAGAGAGACCCAGTACTTC
cdr3_aa: CASSLRQQGVRETQYF
clone_size: NA
v_call: TRBV27
j_call: TRBJ2-5
d_call: NA

cdr3_nt: TGTGCCAGCACCCGGGGGCCCGAGCAGTTCTTC
cdr3_aa: CASTRGPEQFF
clone_size: few
v_call: TRBV12-3/TRBV12-4
j_call: TRBJ2-1
d_call: NA

cdr3_nt: TGTGCCAGCAGCCTATCGGGGGGGCGAGAGACCCAGTACTTC
cdr3_aa: CASSLSGGRETQYF
clone_size: many
v_call: TRBV27
j_call: TRBJ2-5
d_call: TRBD2